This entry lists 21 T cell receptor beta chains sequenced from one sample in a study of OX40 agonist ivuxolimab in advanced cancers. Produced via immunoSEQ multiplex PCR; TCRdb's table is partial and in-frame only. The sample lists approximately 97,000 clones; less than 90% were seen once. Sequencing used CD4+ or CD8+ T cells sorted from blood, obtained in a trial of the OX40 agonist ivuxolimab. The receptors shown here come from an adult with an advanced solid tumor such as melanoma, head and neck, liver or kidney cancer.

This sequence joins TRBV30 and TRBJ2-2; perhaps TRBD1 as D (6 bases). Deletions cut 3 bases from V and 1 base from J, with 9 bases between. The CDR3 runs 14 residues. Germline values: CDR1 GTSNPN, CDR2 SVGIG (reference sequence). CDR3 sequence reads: CAWRRGMNTGELFF. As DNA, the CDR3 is TGTGCCTGGAGAAGGGGGATGAACACCGGGGAGCTGTTTTTT.

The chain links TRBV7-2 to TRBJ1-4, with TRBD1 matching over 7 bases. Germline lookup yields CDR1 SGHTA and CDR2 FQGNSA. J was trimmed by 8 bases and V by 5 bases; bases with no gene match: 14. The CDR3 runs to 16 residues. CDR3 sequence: CASSATGTAVEEKLFF. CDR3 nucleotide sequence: TGTGCCAGCAGCGCAACCGGGACAGCTGTGGAGGAAAAACTGTTTTTT.

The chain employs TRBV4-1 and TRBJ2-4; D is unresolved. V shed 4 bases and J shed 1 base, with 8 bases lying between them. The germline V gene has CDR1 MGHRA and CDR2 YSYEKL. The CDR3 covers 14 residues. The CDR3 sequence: CASSRGNAKNIQYF. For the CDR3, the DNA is TGCGCCAGCAGCCGTGGGAATGCCAAAAACATTCAGTACTTC.

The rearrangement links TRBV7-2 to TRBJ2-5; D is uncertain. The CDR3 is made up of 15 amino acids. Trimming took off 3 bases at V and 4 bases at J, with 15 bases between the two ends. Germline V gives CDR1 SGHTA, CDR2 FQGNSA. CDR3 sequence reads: CASSFQTGPGETQYF. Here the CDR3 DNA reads TGTGCCAGCAGCTTCCAGACCGGACCGGGAGAGACCCAGTACTTC.

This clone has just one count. CDR3 sequence: CASSLAPSSHEQYF. For the CDR3, the DNA is TGTGCCAGCAGCTTAGCGCCCAGTAGCCACGAGCAGTACTTC. This chain links TRBV7-6 with TRBJ2-7, with D uncertain. This CDR3 has 14 residues. CDR1 is SGHVS, CDR2 FNYEAQ, per germline. V was trimmed by 0 bases and J by 5 bases, leaving 11 bases between them.

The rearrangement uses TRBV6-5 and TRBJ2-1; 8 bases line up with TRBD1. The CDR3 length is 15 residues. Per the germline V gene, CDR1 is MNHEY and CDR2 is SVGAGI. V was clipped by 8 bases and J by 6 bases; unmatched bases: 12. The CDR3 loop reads CASSDSVTGVNEQFF. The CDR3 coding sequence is TGTGCCAGCTCCGACTCCGTGACAGGGGTCAATGAGCAGTTCTTC.

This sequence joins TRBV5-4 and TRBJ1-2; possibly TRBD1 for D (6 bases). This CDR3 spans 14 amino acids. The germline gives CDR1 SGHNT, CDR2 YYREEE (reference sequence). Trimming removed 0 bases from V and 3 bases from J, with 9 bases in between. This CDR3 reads CASSLDREDYGYTF. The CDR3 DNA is TGTGCCAGCAGCTTGGACAGGGAGGACTATGGCTACACCTTC.

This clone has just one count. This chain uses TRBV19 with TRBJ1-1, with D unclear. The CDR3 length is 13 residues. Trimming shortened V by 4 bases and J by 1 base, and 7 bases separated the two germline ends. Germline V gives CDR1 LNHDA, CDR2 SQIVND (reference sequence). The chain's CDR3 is CASSKWENTEAFF. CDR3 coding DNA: TGTGCCAGTAGTAAGTGGGAGAACACTGAAGCTTTCTTT.

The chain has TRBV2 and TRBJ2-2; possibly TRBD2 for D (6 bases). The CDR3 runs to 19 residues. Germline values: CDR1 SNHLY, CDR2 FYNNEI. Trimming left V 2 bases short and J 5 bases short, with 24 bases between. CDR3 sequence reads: CASSERGLAVRWRTGELFF. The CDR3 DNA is TGTGCCAGCAGTGAACGGGGGTTAGCGGTAAGGTGGCGTACCGGGGAGCTGTTTTTT. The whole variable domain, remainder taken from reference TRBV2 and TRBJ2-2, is EPEVTQTPSHQVTQMGQEVILRCVPISNHLYFYWYRQILGQKVEFLVSFYNNEISEKSEIFDDQFSVERPDGSNFTLKIRSTKLEDSAMYFCASSERGLAVRWRTGELFFGEGSRLTVL.

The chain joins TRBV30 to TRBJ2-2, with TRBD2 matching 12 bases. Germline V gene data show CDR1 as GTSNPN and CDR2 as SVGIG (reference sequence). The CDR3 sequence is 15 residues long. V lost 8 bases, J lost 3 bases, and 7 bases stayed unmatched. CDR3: CAGGLAGFHTGELFF. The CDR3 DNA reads TGTGCCGGAGGACTAGCGGGATTTCACACCGGGGAGCTGTTTTTT.

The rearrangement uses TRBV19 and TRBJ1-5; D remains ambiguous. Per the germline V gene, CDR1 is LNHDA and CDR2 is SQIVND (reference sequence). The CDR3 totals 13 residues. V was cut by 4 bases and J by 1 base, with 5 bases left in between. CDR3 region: CASSTWSNQPQHF. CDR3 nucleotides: TGTGCCAGTAGTACTTGGAGCAATCAGCCCCAGCATTTT.

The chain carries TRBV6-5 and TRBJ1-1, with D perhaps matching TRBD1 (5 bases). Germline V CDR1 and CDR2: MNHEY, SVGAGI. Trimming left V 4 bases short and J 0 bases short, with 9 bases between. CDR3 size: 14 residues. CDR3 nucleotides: TGTGCCAGCAGTTTGGGGACGGTGAACACTGAAGCTTTCTTT. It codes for CASSLGTVNTEAFF.

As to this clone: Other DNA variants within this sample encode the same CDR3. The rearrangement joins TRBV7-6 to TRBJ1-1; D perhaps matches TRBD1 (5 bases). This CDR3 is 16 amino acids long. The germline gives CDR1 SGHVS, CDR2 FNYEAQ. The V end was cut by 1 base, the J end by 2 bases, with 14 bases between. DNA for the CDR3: TGTGCCAGCAGCTTAGTGGGGACTGGTCTTAACACTGAAGCTTTCTTT. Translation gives CASSLVGTGLNTEAFF. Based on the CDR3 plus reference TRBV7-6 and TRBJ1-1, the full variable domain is GAGVSQSPRYKVTKRGQDVALRCDPISGHVSLYWYRQALGQGPEFLTYFNYEAQQDKSGLPNDRFSAERPEGSISTLTIQRTEQRDSAMYRCASSLVGTGLNTEAFFGQGTRLTVV.

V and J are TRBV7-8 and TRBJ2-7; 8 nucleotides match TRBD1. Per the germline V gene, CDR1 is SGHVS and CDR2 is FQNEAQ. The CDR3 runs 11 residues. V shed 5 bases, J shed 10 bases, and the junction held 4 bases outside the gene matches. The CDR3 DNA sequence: TGTGCCAGCAGCCCCGGACAGGGACAGTACTTC. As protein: CASSPGQGQYF.

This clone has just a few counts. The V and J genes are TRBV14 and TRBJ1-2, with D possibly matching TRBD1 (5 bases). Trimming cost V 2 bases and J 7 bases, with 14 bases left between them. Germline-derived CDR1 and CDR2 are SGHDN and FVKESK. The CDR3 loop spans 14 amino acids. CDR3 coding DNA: TGTGCCAGCAGCCAATTGAGGGGTATAGGTGGCTACACCTTC. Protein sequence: CASSQLRGIGGYTF.

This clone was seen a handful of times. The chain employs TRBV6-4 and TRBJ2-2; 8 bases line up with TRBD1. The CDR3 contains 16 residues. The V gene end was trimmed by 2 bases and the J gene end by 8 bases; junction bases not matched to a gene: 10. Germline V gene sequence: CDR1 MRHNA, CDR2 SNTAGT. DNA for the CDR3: TGTGCCAGCAGTGACGAAAGCCAGGGGGCTGGTGGGGAGCTGTTTTTT. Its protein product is CASSDESQGAGGELFF.

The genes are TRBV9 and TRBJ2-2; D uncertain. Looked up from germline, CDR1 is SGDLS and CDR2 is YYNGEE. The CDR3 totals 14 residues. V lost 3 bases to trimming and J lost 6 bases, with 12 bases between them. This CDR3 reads CASSGDINAGELFF. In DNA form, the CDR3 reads TGTGCCAGCAGCGGCGACATAAATGCCGGGGAGCTGTTTTTT.

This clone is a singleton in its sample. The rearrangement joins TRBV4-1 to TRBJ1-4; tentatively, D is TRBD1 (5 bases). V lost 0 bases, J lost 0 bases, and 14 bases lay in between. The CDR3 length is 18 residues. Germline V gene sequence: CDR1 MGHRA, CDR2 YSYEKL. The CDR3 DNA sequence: TGCGCCAGCAGCCAAGATCAGAGGCAGGGTCCAACTAATGAAAAACTGTTTTTT. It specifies CASSQDQRQGPTNEKLFF.

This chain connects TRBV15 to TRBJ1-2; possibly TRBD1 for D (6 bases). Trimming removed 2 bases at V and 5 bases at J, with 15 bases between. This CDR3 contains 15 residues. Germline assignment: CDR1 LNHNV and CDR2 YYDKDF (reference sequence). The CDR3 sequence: CATSRWPGGFYGYTF. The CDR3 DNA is TGTGCCACCAGCAGATGGCCGGGGGGCTTTTATGGCTACACCTTC.

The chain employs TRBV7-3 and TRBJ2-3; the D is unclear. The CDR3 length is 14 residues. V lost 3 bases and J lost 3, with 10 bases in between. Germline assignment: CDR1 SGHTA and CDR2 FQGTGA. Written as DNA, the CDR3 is TGTGCCAGCAGCTTCGCGGCAGCGACAGATACGCAGTATTTT. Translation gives CASSFAAATDTQYF. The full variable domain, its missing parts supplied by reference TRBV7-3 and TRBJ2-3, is GAGVSQTPSNKVTEKGKYVELRCDPISGHTALYWYRQSLGQGPEFLIYFQGTGAADDSGLPNDRFFAVRPEGSVSTLKIQRTERGDSAVYLCASSFAAATDTQYFGPGTRLTVL.

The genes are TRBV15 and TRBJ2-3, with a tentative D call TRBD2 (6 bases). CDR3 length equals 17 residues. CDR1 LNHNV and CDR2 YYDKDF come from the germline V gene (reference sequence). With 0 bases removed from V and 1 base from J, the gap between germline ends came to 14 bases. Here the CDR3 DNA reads TGTGCCACCAGCAGAGAAGCATGGGGGGAGGGCACAGATACGCAGTATTTT. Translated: CATSREAWGEGTDTQYF.